Listed below are T cell receptor beta chains from one sample, sequenced in a study of cytomegalovirus exposure and HLA in healthy donors. The data were produced by immunoSEQ multiplex PCR, yet TCRdb's version contains in-frame clones alone and is incomplete. The top ten hold roughly 2.5% of the sample, which has 180,000 or so clones, around three quarters seen once. The sequencing input was PBMCs. These TCRs come from a young woman in good health and CMV-seropositive. The CDR3 runs from the conserved cysteine through the conserved F or W. The order of the fields is clone size, D gene, V gene, J gene, CDR3 DNA, CDR3 protein. The D gene is left open where the match is weak. Rows may omit the clone size; those that give it use once, few, many or a size class.

clone size: NA
D gene: NA
V gene: TRBV19
J gene: TRBJ2-6
CDR3 DNA: TGTGCCAGTATGGACATCTCTGGGGCCAACGTCCTGACTTTC
CDR3 protein: CASMDISGANVLTF

clone size: NA
D gene: TRBD1
V gene: TRBV4-2
J gene: TRBJ2-3
CDR3 DNA: TGTGCCAGCAGCCAAGGGGGACAGGGGGCAGATACGCAGTATTTT
CDR3 protein: CASSQGGQGADTQYF

clone size: NA
D gene: TRBD1
V gene: TRBV11-2
J gene: TRBJ1-1
CDR3 DNA: TGTGCCAGCAGCCCCAGAACAGGGGGCACTGAAGCTTTCTTT
CDR3 protein: CASSPRTGGTEAFF

clone size: NA
D gene: NA
V gene: TRBV4-1
J gene: TRBJ1-5
CDR3 DNA: TGCGCCAGCAGCCTCAGAGGGGGAGGGAGTAATCAGCCCCAGCATTTT
CDR3 protein: CASSLRGGGSNQPQHF

clone size: NA
D gene: TRBD1
V gene: TRBV2
J gene: TRBJ2-1
CDR3 DNA: TGTGCCAGCAGTGAACAGGGGGCGGGTGAGCAGTTCTTC
CDR3 protein: CASSEQGAGEQFF

clone size: NA
D gene: NA
V gene: TRBV11-3
J gene: TRBJ2-7
CDR3 DNA: TGTGCCAGCAGCTTAGATCTAAGGCAGGCCTTCTCCTACGAGCAGTACTTC
CDR3 protein: CASSLDLRQAFSYEQYF

clone size: NA
D gene: NA
V gene: TRBV18
J gene: TRBJ1-5
CDR3 DNA: TGTGCCAGCTCACCGGAGTTAGCGGGTCAGCCCCAGCATTTT
CDR3 protein: CASSPELAGQPQHF

clone size: few
D gene: TRBD2
V gene: TRBV4-2
J gene: TRBJ2-1
CDR3 DNA: TGTGCCAGCAGCCCGGGGGGTGGTGAGCAGTTCTTC
CDR3 protein: CASSPGGGEQFF

clone size: NA
D gene: TRBD2
V gene: TRBV28
J gene: TRBJ2-3
CDR3 DNA: TGTGCCAGCAGACTAGCGGGGGGGTCAGATACGCAGTATTTT
CDR3 protein: CASRLAGGSDTQYF

clone size: NA
D gene: NA
V gene: TRBV4-1
J gene: TRBJ1-2
CDR3 DNA: TGCGCCAGCAGCCAACAGACAGATTCCGGCTACACCTTC
CDR3 protein: CASSQQTDSGYTF

clone size: NA
D gene: NA
V gene: TRBV27
J gene: TRBJ2-7
CDR3 DNA: TGTGCCAGCACGACTGGGTCCTACGAGCAGTACTTC
CDR3 protein: CASTTGSYEQYF

clone size: few
D gene: NA
V gene: TRBV4-2
J gene: TRBJ2-7
CDR3 DNA: TGTGCCAGCAGCCAAGTTGGGCCTGACTACGAGCAGTACTTC
CDR3 protein: CASSQVGPDYEQYF

clone size: NA
D gene: NA
V gene: TRBV2
J gene: TRBJ2-7
CDR3 DNA: TGTGCCAGCAGTGATGTGACAGTACACGACGAGCAGTACTTC
CDR3 protein: CASSDVTVHDEQYF

clone size: NA
D gene: TRBD2
V gene: TRBV27
J gene: TRBJ2-3
CDR3 DNA: TGTGCCAGCAGTCCCCTAGCTAGCGGGGCCCGCACAGATACGCAGTATTTT
CDR3 protein: CASSPLASGARTDTQYF

clone size: NA
D gene: NA
V gene: TRBV28
J gene: TRBJ1-4
CDR3 DNA: TGTGCCAGCACAAGAAGGGGGAATGAAAAACTGTTTTTT
CDR3 protein: CASTRRGNEKLFF

clone size: NA
D gene: TRBD1
V gene: TRBV19
J gene: TRBJ1-4
CDR3 DNA: TGTGCCAGTAGTATGGACAGGGATGGGAAACTGTTTTTT
CDR3 protein: CASSMDRDGKLFF

clone size: few
D gene: TRBD1
V gene: TRBV7-9
J gene: TRBJ2-7
CDR3 DNA: TGTGCCAGCAGCCCCCCCGCCAGGGGGCGCACCTACGAGCAGTACTTC
CDR3 protein: CASSPPARGRTYEQYF

clone size: once
D gene: TRBD2
V gene: TRBV4-2
J gene: TRBJ2-3
CDR3 DNA: TGTGCCAGCAGCCAATACGGCGGGGGGTCCTCTAGCACAGATACGCAGTATTTT
CDR3 protein: CASSQYGGGSSSTDTQYF

clone size: NA
D gene: TRBD1
V gene: TRBV6-5
J gene: TRBJ2-7
CDR3 DNA: TGTGCCAGCAGTTCCGACACGACAGGGGGGCTCGAGCAGTACTTC
CDR3 protein: CASSSDTTGGLEQYF

clone size: NA
D gene: NA
V gene: TRBV27
J gene: TRBJ2-1
CDR3 DNA: TGTGCCACCTTTAGCGTGGACAATGAGCAGTTCTTC
CDR3 protein: CATFSVDNEQFF

clone size: NA
D gene: TRBD1
V gene: TRBV28
J gene: TRBJ2-5
CDR3 DNA: TGTGCCAGCAGCCGGGGACAGTTAGCAGAGACCCAGTACTTC
CDR3 protein: CASSRGQLAETQYF

clone size: NA
D gene: TRBD2
V gene: TRBV11-3
J gene: TRBJ2-1
CDR3 DNA: TGTGCCAGCAGCTTAGCTCGACTAGCGGGGGTAAATGAGCAGTTCTTC
CDR3 protein: CASSLARLAGVNEQFF

clone size: NA
D gene: NA
V gene: TRBV6-5
J gene: TRBJ1-5
CDR3 DNA: TGTGCCAGCAGTTATGGGCGAAACCAGCCCCAGCATTTT
CDR3 protein: CASSYGRNQPQHF

clone size: NA
D gene: TRBD2
V gene: TRBV5-1
J gene: TRBJ2-3
CDR3 DNA: TGCGCCAGCAGCTTGGGGACTAGCGGCACAGATACGCAGTATTTT
CDR3 protein: CASSLGTSGTDTQYF